These 17 T cell receptor beta chains share one sample of origin, sequenced in a study of blood T cells in healthy people across ages. A second PCR, run for roughly 7 to 12 cycles, used a sample-barcoded 5' primer plus a J-beta primer mix. TCRdb fed the 5' RACE reads into MiXCR, producing one record per CDR3 protein. Altogether some 1.8 million distinct CDR3 sequences are present, 35% to 50% being singletons, with the ten largest covering more than 20%. The sample was blood. Source of these receptors: a human donor in good health.

As regards this clonotype: A much larger clone lies one base from this, so it may be a read error. The rearrangement joins TRBV20-1 to TRBJ1-1, with TRBD1 matching over 10 bases. The CDR3 sequence is 13 residues long. The germline CDR1 and CDR2 sequences are DFQATT and SNEGSKA (reference sequence). The CDR3 DNA reads TGCGGTGCTAGAGGACAGGGGGACACTGAAGCTTTCTTT. This codes for CGARGQGDTEAFF.

The chain links TRBV7-2 to TRBJ1-2; tentatively, D is TRBD1 (5 bases). The V gene's germline CDR1 is SGHTA and CDR2 FQGNSA. The CDR3 runs 17 residues. V was shortened by 2 bases and J by 2 bases, with 18 bases between the two germline ends. CDR3 sequence reads: CASSLTPGTTENYGYTF. CDR3 sequence (DNA): TGTGCCAGCAGCTTAACCCCAGGGACCACGGAGAACTATGGCTACACCTTC.

V is TRBV25-1 and J is TRBJ2-7; 7 positions agree with TRBD2. The CDR3 covers 14 residues. CDR1 and CDR2 from the germline V gene are MGHDK and SYGVNS. Trimming took 6 bases from V and 6 from J; bases not matched to a gene: 11. CDR3 in DNA: TGTGCCAGCAGGAACAAATGGGGAGGGCGCGAGCAGTACTTC. It codes for CASRNKWGGREQYF.

The V gene is TRBV7-2, the J gene TRBJ2-5, with 9 positions matching TRBD2. Trimming took 5 bases from V and 5 from J; bases not matched to a gene: 9. Per the germline V gene, CDR1 is SGHTA and CDR2 is FQGNSA. The CDR3 length is 15 residues. Here the CDR3 reads CASSPRTSAGETQYF. The CDR3 DNA reads TGTGCCAGCAGCCCGAGGACTAGCGCTGGCGAGACCCAGTACTTC.

The chain recombines TRBV6-5 with TRBJ2-1, with 7 bases matching TRBD2. This CDR3 comprises 13 residues. J gave up 9 bases and V 8 bases, and 10 bases lay outside the gene matches. Germline CDR1 and CDR2: MNHEY and SVGAGI. The CDR3 nucleotides are TGTGCCAGCCAGTCGGGGGGAGTTGGTGAGCAGTTCTTC. Protein sequence: CASQSGGVGEQFF.

The genes are TRBV7-6 and TRBJ1-1, with TRBD1 matching 8 bases. The J segment lost 11 bases and the V segment lost 3 bases, leaving 11 bases of the junction unmatched. This CDR3 spans 14 amino acids. In germline, CDR1 is SGHVS, CDR2 FNYEAQ. CDR3 sequence (DNA): TGTGCCAGCAGCTTGACCTTGACAGGGGTAACGGCTTTCTTT. Protein product: CASSLTLTGVTAFF.

This clonotype was seen a handful of times. This sequence joins TRBV4-3 and TRBJ2-3; TRBD2 might be the D (6 bases). V was cut by 0 bases and J by 0 bases, with 10 bases left in between. The CDR3 runs to 16 residues. Germline values: CDR1 LGHNA, CDR2 YSLEER. Written as DNA, the CDR3 is TGCGCCAGCAGCCAAGACTGGGGGGATAGCACAGATACGCAGTATTTT. Translated: CASSQDWGDSTDTQYF.

The chain is built from TRBV12-3 or TRBV12-4 and TRBJ2-4; D may correspond to TRBD1 or TRBD2 (7 bases each). V was trimmed by 4 bases and J by 7 bases, leaving 17 bases between them. This CDR3 is built from 15 residues. This CDR3 is CASSSQGGWRNIQYF. The CDR3 region has the DNA TGTGCCAGCAGTTCCCAGGGGGGGTGGAGGAACATTCAGTACTTC.

There are a few counts of this clonotype. This chain joins TRBV18 and TRBJ2-5; D remains unclear. Germline V gives CDR1 KGHSH, CDR2 LQKENI. V gave up 6 bases and J gave up 4 bases, with 12 bases separating them. The CDR3 consists of 13 residues. The chain's CDR3 is CASSEQFGETQYF. The CDR3 DNA is TGTGCCAGCTCGGAACAGTTCGGAGAGACCCAGTACTTC.

The sample holds many counts of this clonotype. The gene calls are TRBV7-2 and TRBJ2-7, with a weak D call TRBD2 (6 bases). From germline, CDR1 is SGHTA and CDR2 FQGNSA. With 6 bases removed from V and 0 bases from J, the gap between germline ends came to 12 bases. CDR3 size: 14 residues. The chain's CDR3 is CASRMGGSSYEQYF. CDR3 DNA sequence: TGTGCCAGCAGGATGGGGGGTAGCTCCTACGAGCAGTACTTC. Complete variable domain (other parts from reference TRBV7-2 and TRBJ2-7): GAGVSQSPSNKVTEKGKDVELRCDPISGHTALYWYRQSLGQGLEFLIYFQGNSAPDKSGLPSDRFSAERTGGSVSTLTIQRTQQEDSAVYLCASRMGGSSYEQYFGPGTRLTVT.

This chain links TRBV6-5 with TRBJ2-1; D gene uncertain. CDR1 and CDR2 from the germline V gene are MNHEY and SVGAGI. This CDR3 is built from 12 residues. V was cut by 6 bases and J by 9 bases, with 12 bases left in between. The CDR3 coding sequence is TGTGCCAGCAGCTCTGGACGTTTTGAGCAGTTCTTC. Its translation is CASSSGRFEQFF.

The rearrangement links TRBV9 to TRBJ1-2; D is undetermined. V was cut by 5 bases and J by 4 bases, with 15 bases left in between. CDR1 is SGDLS and CDR2 is YYNGEE in the germline V gene. CDR3 length: 14 amino acids. In nucleotides, the CDR3 is TGTGCCAGCAGTGTTGGACGGACCATCTATGGCTACACCTTC. Translating gives CASSVGRTIYGYTF.

The chain's CDR3 is CSARQLLGQGADEQYF. In DNA form, the CDR3 reads TGCAGTGCTAGACAACTTCTAGGACAGGGGGCGGACGAGCAGTACTTC. The chain has TRBV20-1 and TRBJ2-5; the match to TRBD1 covers 11 bases. The last part of the DNA fits TRBJ2-7 better; the J call may be wrong. Germline CDR1 and CDR2: DFQATT and SNEGSKA (reference sequence). There are 16 residues in the CDR3.

This clonotype was counted only a few times. The chain links TRBV7-2 to TRBJ2-7; D might be TRBD2 (6 bases). CDR3 length: 15 residues. Germline V CDR1 and CDR2: SGHTA, FQGNSA. Trimming cost V 1 base and J 4 bases, with 14 bases left between them. The CDR3 bases are TGTGCCAGCAGCTTAGGAGGATCCGGGGGTTACGAGCAGTACTTC. It yields the protein CASSLGGSGGYEQYF.

This sequence joins TRBV6-2 or TRBV6-3 and TRBJ2-2; 7 bases line up with TRBD1. CDR3 length: 14 amino acids. V lost 8 bases to trimming and J lost 3 bases; unmatched junction nucleotides: 6. Germline V gives CDR1 MNHEY, CDR2 SVGEGT. This CDR3 reads CASSRTGHTGELFF. CDR3 coding DNA: TGTGCCAGCTCGAGGACAGGACACACCGGGGAGCTGTTTTTT.

This clonotype was detected many times. The chain joins TRBV13 to TRBJ1-5; D gene unclear. The germline V gene encodes CDR1 PRHDT and CDR2 FYEKMQ (reference sequence). CDR3 length: 15 amino acids. The V end was cut by 4 bases, the J end by 3 bases, with 13 bases between. CDR3: CASSYSGLNNQPQHF. In nucleotides, the CDR3 is TGTGCCAGCAGCTATTCCGGACTGAACAATCAGCCCCAGCATTTT.

The rearrangement links TRBV20-1 to TRBJ2-5, with a possible D match to TRBD2 (5 bases). The J call could be wrong; TRBJ2-7 is a better fit for the DNA end. The CDR3 totals 15 residues. CDR1 and CDR2 from the germline V gene are DFQATT and SNEGSKA (reference sequence). CDR3 loop: CSARDIERTFYEQYF. The CDR3 DNA follows: TGCAGTGCTAGAGATATCGAGCGGACCTTCTACGAGCAGTACTTC.